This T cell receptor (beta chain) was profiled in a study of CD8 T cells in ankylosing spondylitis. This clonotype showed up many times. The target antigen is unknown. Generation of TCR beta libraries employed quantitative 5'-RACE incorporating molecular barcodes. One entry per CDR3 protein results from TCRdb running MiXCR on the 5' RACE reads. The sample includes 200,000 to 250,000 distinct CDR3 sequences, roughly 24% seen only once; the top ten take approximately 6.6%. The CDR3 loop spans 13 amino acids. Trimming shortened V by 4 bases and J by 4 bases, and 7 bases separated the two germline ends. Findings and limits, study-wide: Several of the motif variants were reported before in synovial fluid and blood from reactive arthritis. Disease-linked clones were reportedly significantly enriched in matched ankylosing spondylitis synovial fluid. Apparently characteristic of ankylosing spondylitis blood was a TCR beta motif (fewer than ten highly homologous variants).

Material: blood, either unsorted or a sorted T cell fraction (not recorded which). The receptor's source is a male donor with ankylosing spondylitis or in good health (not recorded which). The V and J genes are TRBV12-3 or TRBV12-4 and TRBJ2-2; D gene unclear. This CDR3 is CASSSQVTGELFF. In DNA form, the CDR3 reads TGTGCCAGCAGTTCTCAGGTCACCGGGGAGCTGTTTTTT.